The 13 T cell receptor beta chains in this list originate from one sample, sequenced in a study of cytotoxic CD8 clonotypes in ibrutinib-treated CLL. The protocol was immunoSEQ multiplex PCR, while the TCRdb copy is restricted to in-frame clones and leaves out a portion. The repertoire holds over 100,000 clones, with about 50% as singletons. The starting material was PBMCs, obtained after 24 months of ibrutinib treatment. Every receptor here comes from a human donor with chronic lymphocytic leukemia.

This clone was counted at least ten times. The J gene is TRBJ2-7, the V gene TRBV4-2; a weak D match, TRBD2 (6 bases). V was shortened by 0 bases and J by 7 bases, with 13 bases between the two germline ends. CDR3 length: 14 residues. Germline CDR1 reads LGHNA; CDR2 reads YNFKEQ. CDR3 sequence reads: CASSQEALGREQYF. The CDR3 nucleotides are TGTGCCAGCAGCCAAGAGGCTTTAGGGAGGGAGCAGTACTTC.

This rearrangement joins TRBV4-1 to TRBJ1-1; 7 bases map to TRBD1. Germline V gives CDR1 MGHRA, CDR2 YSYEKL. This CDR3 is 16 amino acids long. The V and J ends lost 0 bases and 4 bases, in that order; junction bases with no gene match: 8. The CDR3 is CASSQETSHRGTEAFF. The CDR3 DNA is TGCGCCAGCAGCCAAGAAACCTCCCACAGGGGCACTGAAGCTTTCTTT.

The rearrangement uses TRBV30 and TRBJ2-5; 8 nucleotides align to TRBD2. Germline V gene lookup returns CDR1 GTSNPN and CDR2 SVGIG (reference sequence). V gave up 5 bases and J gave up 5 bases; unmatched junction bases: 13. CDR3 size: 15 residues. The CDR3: CAWGPAESGGETQYF. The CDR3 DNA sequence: TGTGCCTGGGGCCCCGCAGAGTCGGGGGGGGAGACCCAGTACTTC.

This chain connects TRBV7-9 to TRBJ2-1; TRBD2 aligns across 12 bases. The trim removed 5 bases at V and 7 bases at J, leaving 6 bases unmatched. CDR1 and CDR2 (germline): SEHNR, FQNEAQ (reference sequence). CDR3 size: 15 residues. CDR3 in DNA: TGTGCCAGCAGCACACTAGCGGGGGGCCGTAATGAGCAGTTCTTC. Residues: CASSTLAGGRNEQFF.

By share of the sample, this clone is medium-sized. The CDR3, as DNA: TGTGCCAGCAACTCCAATCGTCAGGGGGCTCATGAGCAGTTCTTC. It specifies CASNSNRQGAHEQFF. The V call is TRBV7-9, the J call TRBJ2-1; TRBD1 matches at 8 bases. The ends lost 7 bases at V and 8 bases at J; junction bases unmatched: 13. Germline CDR1 and CDR2: SEHNR and FQNEAQ (reference sequence). CDR3 length equals 15 residues.

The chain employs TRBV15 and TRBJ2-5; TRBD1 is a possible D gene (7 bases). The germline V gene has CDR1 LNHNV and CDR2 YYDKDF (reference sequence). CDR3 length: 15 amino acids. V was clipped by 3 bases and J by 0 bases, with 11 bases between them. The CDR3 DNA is TGTGCCACCAGCAGTGGGGGGACAGACCAAGAGACCCAGTACTTC. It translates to CATSSGGTDQETQYF.

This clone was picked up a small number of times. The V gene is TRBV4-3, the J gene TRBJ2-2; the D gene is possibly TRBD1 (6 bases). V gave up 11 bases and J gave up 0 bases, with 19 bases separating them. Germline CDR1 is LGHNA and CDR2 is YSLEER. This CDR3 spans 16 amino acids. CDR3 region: CAGSRQGISNTGELFF. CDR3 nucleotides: TGCGCCGGAAGTCGGCAGGGGATTTCGAACACCGGGGAGCTGTTTTTT.

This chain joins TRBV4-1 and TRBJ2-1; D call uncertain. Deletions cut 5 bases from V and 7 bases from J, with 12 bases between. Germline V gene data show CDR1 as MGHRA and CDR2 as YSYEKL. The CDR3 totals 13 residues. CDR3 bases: TGCGCCAGCAGCAGAGACCAAGGGAATGAGCAGTTCTTC. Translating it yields CASSRDQGNEQFF.

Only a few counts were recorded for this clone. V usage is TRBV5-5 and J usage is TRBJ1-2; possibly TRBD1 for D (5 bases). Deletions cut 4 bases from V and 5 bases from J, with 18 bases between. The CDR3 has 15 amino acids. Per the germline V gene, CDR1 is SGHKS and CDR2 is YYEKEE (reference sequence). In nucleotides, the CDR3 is TGTGCCAGCAGCCTGGACATCAACGGGCCATATGGCTACACCTTC. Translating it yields CASSLDINGPYGYTF.

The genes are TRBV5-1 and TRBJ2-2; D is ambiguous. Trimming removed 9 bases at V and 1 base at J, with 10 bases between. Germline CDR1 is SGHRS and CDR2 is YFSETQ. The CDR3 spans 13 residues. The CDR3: CAIRTENTGELFF. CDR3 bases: TGCGCCATTAGGACGGAGAACACCGGGGAGCTGTTTTTT.

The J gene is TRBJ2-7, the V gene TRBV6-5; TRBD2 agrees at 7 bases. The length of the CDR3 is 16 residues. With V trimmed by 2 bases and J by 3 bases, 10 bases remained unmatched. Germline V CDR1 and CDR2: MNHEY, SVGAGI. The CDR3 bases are TGTGCCAGCAGTTACCCCAGGGAGGGCGTGGGCTACGAGCAGTACTTC. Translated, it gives CASSYPREGVGYEQYF.

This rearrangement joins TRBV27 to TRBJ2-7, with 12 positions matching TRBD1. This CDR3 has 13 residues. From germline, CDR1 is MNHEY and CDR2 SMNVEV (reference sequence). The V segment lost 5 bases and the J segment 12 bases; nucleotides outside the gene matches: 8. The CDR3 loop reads CASSPGQGAGGYF. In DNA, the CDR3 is TGTGCCAGCAGTCCGGGACAGGGGGCTGGTGGGTACTTC.

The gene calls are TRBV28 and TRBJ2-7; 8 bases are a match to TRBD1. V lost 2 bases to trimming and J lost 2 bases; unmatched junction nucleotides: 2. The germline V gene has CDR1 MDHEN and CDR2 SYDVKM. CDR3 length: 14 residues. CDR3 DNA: TGTGCCAGCAGTTTAGGGACAGGAACCTACGAGCAGTACTTC. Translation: CASSLGTGTYEQYF.